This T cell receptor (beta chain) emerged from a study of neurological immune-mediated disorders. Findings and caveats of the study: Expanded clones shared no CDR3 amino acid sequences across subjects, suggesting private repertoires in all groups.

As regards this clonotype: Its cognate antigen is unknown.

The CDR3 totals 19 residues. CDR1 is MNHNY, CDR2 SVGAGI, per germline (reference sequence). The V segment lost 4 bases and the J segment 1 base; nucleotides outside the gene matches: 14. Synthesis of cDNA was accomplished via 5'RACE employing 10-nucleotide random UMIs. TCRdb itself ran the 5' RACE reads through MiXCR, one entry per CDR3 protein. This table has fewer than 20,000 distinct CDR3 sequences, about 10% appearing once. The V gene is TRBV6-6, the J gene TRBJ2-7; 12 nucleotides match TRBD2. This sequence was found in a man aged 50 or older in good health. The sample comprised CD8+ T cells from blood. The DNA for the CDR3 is TGTGCCAGCAGTTCCGGGACTAGCGGGCCCAGGGGGTCATCCTACGAGCAGTACTTC. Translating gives CASSSGTSGPRGSSYEQYF.